The TCR beta chain under discussion was sequenced for a study of blood T cell repertoires in COVID-19. As for the study in general: From the United States, Italy and Spain came samples of acute and convalescent COVID-19.

V lost 0 bases and J lost 8, with 22 bases in between. The germline CDR1 and CDR2 sequences are GTSNPN and SVGIG (reference sequence). This CDR3 contains 17 residues. This clone has more than one count but fewer than ten. Method: immunoSEQ multiplex PCR; TCRdb's copy keeps in-frame clones and lacks some. This table has 200,000 to 250,000 clones, around 83% appearing once. This receptor was identified in a woman between 45 and 65 years old with acute or convalescent COVID-19. The V call is TRBV30, the J call TRBJ1-4; the D gene is possibly TRBD1 (5 bases). The sequenced sample was peripheral blood. The CDR3 DNA sequence: TGTGCCTGGAGTGTAGGGTTGACGGAGGGGAGGAACGAAAAACTGTTTTTT. Protein product: CAWSVGLTEGRNEKLFF.